The 22 T cell receptor beta chains reported below all come from one sample, sequenced in a study of cytomegalovirus exposure and HLA in healthy donors (dated by TCRdb to about 2017). The library was produced with the immunoSEQ multiplex PCR assay. A mixture of 60 forward primers for TCR Vbeta segments and 13 reverse primers for TCR Jbeta segments was used in the multiplex PCR. The source is immuneACCESS, and TCRdb retained only in-frame sequences with V and J called. Part of the clones is not carried over; for the studies checked, unresolved V genes explain less than half of this, and the remainder is unexplained. The sample data list tens of thousands of clones, and 74% of these were observed just once. The top ten clonotypes cover around 6.4% of the sample. Sequenced: PBMCs. The receptor set was obtained from a woman aged 45-59 years in good health and CMV-seropositive.

This chain links TRBV28 with TRBJ2-7, with 9 bases that match TRBD2. CDR1 and CDR2 (germline): MDHEN, SYDVKM. The CDR3 covers 14 residues. Trimming took 6 bases from V and 2 from J; bases not matched to a gene: 5. In nucleotides, the CDR3 is TGTGCCAGCAGCTTTAGCGGGAGCCCCTACGAGCAGTACTTC. It yields the protein CASSFSGSPYEQYF.

This sequence joins TRBV2 and TRBJ2-1, with TRBD2 matching 8 bases. The CDR3 sequence is 15 residues long. Germline V gives CDR1 SNHLY, CDR2 FYNNEI. Unmatched junction bases numbered 4, after V lost 4 bases and J lost 2 bases. This CDR3 is CASSVGGRPYNEQFF. In DNA form, the CDR3 reads TGTGCCAGCAGTGTAGGCGGGAGGCCCTACAATGAGCAGTTCTTC.

CDR3 residues: CASSSGQSENTEAFF. The CDR3 nucleotides read TGCGCCAGCAGCTCGGGACAGAGCGAGAACACTGAAGCTTTCTTT. The chain uses TRBV5-1 and TRBJ1-1; 7 nucleotides align to TRBD1. V dropped 3 bases and J dropped 1; count of bases not matched to a gene: 6. The CDR3 has 15 residues. Germline V gene lookup returns CDR1 SGHRS and CDR2 YFSETQ.

The V gene is TRBV9, the J gene TRBJ2-7; D not resolved. The CDR3 sequence is 18 residues long. V was pared by 0 bases and J by 0 bases, with 19 bases between. The V gene's germline CDR1 is SGDLS and CDR2 YYNGEE. This CDR3 is CASSVVAVIYLVSYEQYF. CDR3 nucleotide sequence: TGTGCCAGCAGCGTAGTAGCAGTTATATACCTAGTCTCCTACGAGCAGTACTTC.

V is TRBV27 and J is TRBJ2-1; 10 nucleotides line up with TRBD2. Per the germline V gene, CDR1 is MNHEY and CDR2 is SMNVEV (reference sequence). V was pared by 4 bases and J by 5 bases, with 8 bases of the junction left unmatched. The CDR3 length is 16 residues. CDR3 region: CASSWGAGGPNNEQFF. The CDR3, as DNA: TGTGCCAGCAGTTGGGGAGCGGGAGGGCCGAACAATGAGCAGTTCTTC.

J is TRBJ1-1 and V is TRBV6-6; possible D gene TRBD1, 5 bases. The CDR3 contains 15 residues. Per germline, CDR1 MNHNY and CDR2 SVGAGI (reference sequence). V gave up 9 bases and J gave up 1 base, with 18 bases separating them. The CDR3 DNA reads as TGTGCCAGTACCTTCGGGGGGATAACGAACACTGAAGCTTTCTTT. This codes for CASTFGGITNTEAFF.

This sequence joins TRBV28 and TRBJ2-5; 9 nucleotides match TRBD1. V dropped 5 bases and J dropped 6; count of bases not matched to a gene: 13. This CDR3 spans 16 amino acids. Germline values: CDR1 MDHEN, CDR2 SYDVKM. As DNA, the CDR3 is TGTGCCAGCAGTCCCCCCGGGGGACAGGGTGAGAAGACCCAGTACTTC. Its protein product is CASSPPGGQGEKTQYF.

This sequence joins TRBV10-3 and TRBJ2-1; 7 nucleotides align to TRBD1. The germline V gene has CDR1 ENHRY and CDR2 SYGVKD. CDR3 length: 11 residues. V shed 6 bases, J shed 15 bases, and the junction held 8 bases outside the gene matches. CDR3: CAISDRDRVFF. CDR3 nucleotides: TGTGCCATCAGCGACCGGGACAGAGTGTTCTTC.

CDR3 sequence reads: CASSVAASGSRGSYNEQFF. The CDR3 region has the DNA TGTGCCAGCAGCGTAGCGGCTAGCGGGAGTCGAGGCTCCTACAATGAGCAGTTCTTC. The chain employs TRBV9 and TRBJ2-1; 10 nucleotides agree with TRBD2. The V gene's germline CDR1 is SGDLS and CDR2 YYNGEE. V shed 0 bases, J shed 0 bases, and the junction held 9 bases outside the gene matches. The CDR3 extends over 19 amino acids.

This chain links TRBV5-4 with TRBJ2-7; 10 bases line up with TRBD2. CDR3 length equals 17 residues. Germline CDR1 and CDR2: SGHNT and YYREEE (reference sequence). The V gene end was trimmed by 2 bases and the J gene end by 2 bases; junction bases not matched to a gene: 10. In DNA form, the CDR3 reads TGTGCCAGCAGCTTCGCTAGCGGGAGACGGAAGCCCTACGAGCAGTACTTC. It codes for CASSFASGRRKPYEQYF.

V usage is TRBV6-5 and J usage is TRBJ2-1, with 10 bases lining up with TRBD2. The V and J ends lost 6 bases and 10 bases, in that order; junction bases with no gene match: 12. From germline, CDR1 is MNHEY and CDR2 SVGAGI. CDR3 size: 15 residues. The CDR3 DNA follows: TGTGCCAGCAGGCCCCTAGCGGGAGTAATCGGGGAGCAGTTCTTC. As protein: CASRPLAGVIGEQFF.

This clone came up a few times. At one end the junction does not follow the germline gene, possibly because of a read error. The chain uses TRBV7-7 and TRBJ2-7, with D possibly matching TRBD1 (6 bases). Germline loops: CDR1 SSHAT, CDR2 FNYEAQ (reference sequence). The CDR3 length is 13 residues. The CDR3 DNA sequence: TGTGCTAGCAGCTACAGGGTTGAATACGAGCAGTACTTC. This sequence encodes CASSYRVEYEQYF.

The chain couples TRBV18 to TRBJ2-5; D gene ambiguous. V shed 3 bases and J shed 5 bases, with 4 bases lying between them. Looked up from germline, CDR1 is KGHSH and CDR2 is LQKENI. CDR3 length equals 11 residues. CDR3 region: CASSPGETQYF. The CDR3 nucleotides read TGTGCCAGCTCACCCGGGGAGACCCAGTACTTC.

This chain uses TRBV6-1 with TRBJ1-3, with 9 bases lining up with TRBD1. This CDR3 region has 15 residues. V lost 6 bases, J lost 8 bases, and 11 bases stayed unmatched. Germline CDR1 is MNHNS and CDR2 is SASEGT. The CDR3 sequence is CASRTRDRAKDTIYF. DNA for the CDR3: TGTGCCAGCAGGACCCGGGACAGGGCGAAAGACACCATATATTTT.

The rearrangement joins TRBV6-5 to TRBJ2-5; D remains ambiguous. Trimming shortened V by 2 bases and J by 1 base, and 5 bases separated the two germline ends. The CDR3 totals 13 residues. Germline V gene data show CDR1 as MNHEY and CDR2 as SVGAGI. CDR3 DNA sequence: TGTGCCAGCAGTTACACGGGCCAAGAGACCCAGTACTTC. Encoded protein: CASSYTGQETQYF.

This clone was seen more than once but under ten times. The CDR3: CASSQGQVETDTQYF. In nucleotides, the CDR3 is TGTGCCAGCAGTCAAGGCCAGGTTGAGACAGATACGCAGTATTTT. The chain carries TRBV6-6 and TRBJ2-3; the D is unclear. The CDR3 extends over 15 amino acids. The germline CDR1 and CDR2 sequences are MNHNY and SVGAGI (reference sequence). The V end was cut by 5 bases, the J end by 3 bases, with 15 bases between.

The chain recombines TRBV5-4 with TRBJ2-4; D is perhaps TRBD2 (6 bases). This CDR3 has 18 residues. V lost 4 bases and J lost 0, with 20 bases in between. Germline V gene data show CDR1 as SGHNT and CDR2 as YYREEE (reference sequence). The CDR3 bases are TGTGCCAGCAGCCCTGGACTGGACGCCGGGGGAGCCAAAAACATTCAGTACTTC. This translates into CASSPGLDAGGAKNIQYF.

This clone appeared once. This CDR3 is CASSIGRATNEKLFF. The CDR3 DNA reads TGTGCCAGCAGTATAGGGAGAGCAACTAATGAAAAACTGTTTTTT. The chain recombines TRBV7-9 with TRBJ1-4; D call uncertain. The CDR3 totals 15 residues. Per the germline V gene, CDR1 is SEHNR and CDR2 is FQNEAQ (reference sequence). V was trimmed by 6 bases and J by 0 bases, leaving 11 bases between them.

This rearrangement joins TRBV28 to TRBJ1-2; TRBD1 is a possible D gene (6 bases). CDR1 is MDHEN, CDR2 SYDVKM, per germline. The CDR3 is 14 residues long. V was cut by 6 bases and J by 3 bases, with 14 bases left in between. The CDR3 DNA sequence: TGTGCCAGCAGCGATCAAGGGGGTTACTATGGCTACACCTTC. Protein product: CASSDQGGYYGYTF.

The chain joins TRBV5-4 to TRBJ2-1; tentatively, D is TRBD2 (6 bases). Germline-derived CDR1 and CDR2 are SGHNT and YYREEE (reference sequence). V was trimmed by 4 bases and J by 4 bases, leaving 9 bases between them. The length of the CDR3 is 13 residues. The CDR3 is CASSARGYNEQFF. CDR3 coding DNA: TGTGCCAGCAGCGCCCGGGGGTACAATGAGCAGTTCTTC.

The V gene is TRBV2, the J gene TRBJ2-5, with 11 bases fitting TRBD2. Germline values: CDR1 SNHLY, CDR2 FYNNEI. Trimming took 8 bases from V and 9 from J; bases not matched to a gene: 11. The CDR3 length is 14 residues. The CDR3 is CASSKGLADQAQYF. The CDR3 DNA reads as TGTGCCAGCTCAAAGGGACTAGCGGACCAGGCCCAGTACTTC.

On this clone: Other DNA sequences of this sample code for an identical CDR3. The chain uses TRBV19 and TRBJ2-6, with D tentatively TRBD1 (6 bases). The length of the CDR3 is 15 residues. Trimming removed 4 bases at V and 0 bases at J, with 7 bases between. Germline CDR1 and CDR2: LNHDA and SQIVND (reference sequence). The CDR3 coding sequence is TGTGCCAGTAGTACACAGGGCTCTGGGGCCAACGTCCTGACTTTC. As protein: CASSTQGSGANVLTF.